Listed below are T cell receptor beta chains from one sample, sequenced in a study of CD8+CD57+ T cells in acquired aplastic anemia. MiXCR was run by TCRdb on the reads, yielding one entry per CDR3 protein. The sample yields about 400,000 distinct CDR3 sequences, around 68% seen once. The sequenced sample consisted of sorted CD4+, CD8+, or CD8+CD57+ T cells (not recorded which) from PBMCs. The receptor set was obtained from a human donor in good health, serving as a control. CDR3s include the opening cysteine and the closing phenylalanine or tryptophan. A D gene is named only where the DNA matches it firmly. Expanded clones get a size class; other rows say once, few or many, or leave the size out.

size	V	D	J	DNA	CDR3
-	TRBV7-3	-	TRBJ1-3	TGTGCCAGCAGCTTAGTTCGTGACAACACTGAAGCTTTCATATATTTT	CASSLVRDNTEAFIYF
once	TRBV7-9	-	TRBJ2-1	TGTGCCAGCAGCTCCGGGCCTCGAGGCTACACCCTCGGTAATGAGCAGTTCTTC	CASSSGPRGYTLGNEQFF
-	TRBV20-1	-	TRBJ2-2	TGCAGTGCAAACGTCAGGGGTAAGACCGGGGAGCTGTTTTTT	CSANVRGKTGELFF
-	TRBV7-7	TRBD2	TRBJ2-5	TGTGCTAGCAGCCCAGCGGGGGGGATAAGGGAGCAGTACTTC	CASSPAGGIREQYF
many	TRBV7-7	-	TRBJ1-5	TGTGCCAGCAGCTTAGGGCAGAACTACCAGCCCCAGCATTTT	CASSLGQNYQPQHF
-	TRBV7-8	-	TRBJ1-1	TGTGCCAGCAGCTTAGTGATGGGACCGGCGGCTTTCTTT	CASSLVMGPAAFF
-	TRBV5-4	-	TRBJ2-7	TGTGCCAGCATTGGTTCGACAGTTTACGAGCAGTACTTC	CASIGSTVYEQYF
-	TRBV7-9	TRBD1	TRBJ1-5	TGTGCCAGCAGCCAGGGGGCCTATAGCAATCAGCCCCAGCATTTT	CASSQGAYSNQPQHF
-	TRBV7-2	-	TRBJ2-7	TGTGCCAGCAGTGCCCCGACTAACTCTAAGGAGCAGTACTTC	CASSAPTNSKEQYF
many	TRBV18	-	TRBJ2-3	TGTGCCAGCTCACCACCGTCGACTAGGACGCAGTATTTT	CASSPPSTRTQYF
-	TRBV19	-	TRBJ1-1	TGTGCCAGTAGAGAGGGACACAACCTGAACACTGAAGCTTTCTTT	CASREGHNLNTEAFF
once	TRBV29-1	-	TRBJ1-1	TGCAGCGCCGGGATAGTTCCCACTGAAGCTTTCTTT	CSAGIVPTEAFF
many	TRBV4-1	TRBD2	TRBJ2-5	TGCGCCAGCAGCCAAGTCGGGCGGGGGGGCTATGAGACCCAGTACTTC	CASSQVGRGGYETQYF
-	TRBV5-1	TRBD1	TRBJ1-1	TGTGCCAGCAGGCAGACGACAGGGGGAAACACTGAAGCTTTCTTT	CASRQTTGGNTEAFF
many	TRBV12-3/TRBV12-4	TRBD1	TRBJ1-1	TGTGCCAGCAGGCCAGGGGGAGAGAGCACTGAAGCTTTCTTT	CASRPGGESTEAFF
many	TRBV6-6	-	TRBJ1-5	TGTGCCAGCAGTCCCCCATCCGAGTCAGAGGTAAAGCATTTT	CASSPPSESEVKHF
many	TRBV7-9	TRBD1	TRBJ1-5	TGTGCCAGCAGCCGAACCTTGCAGGACAGGGACAATCAGCCCCAGCATTTT	CASSRTLQDRDNQPQHF
many	TRBV6-6	-	TRBJ1-2	TGTGCCAGCAGTACCGGGGAGGGCGGCTACACCTTC	CASSTGEGGYTF
-	TRBV5-1	-	TRBJ2-2	TGCGCCAGCAGCGTAAACAGCTTTACTCTGTTTTTT	CASSVNSFTLFF
-	TRBV19	-	TRBJ1-2	TGTGCCAGCCAGGCGGGGGGATGGTGCAACTATGGCTACACCTTC	CASQAGGWCNYGYTF
-	TRBV20-1	-	TRBJ2-2	TGCAGCGTTAGAGATGGTTTCAGGGGGCTGTTTTTT	CSVRDGFRGLFF
many	TRBV27	TRBD1	TRBJ1-2	TGTGCCAGCATCCCGGGACAGGGCGCCCTCCCCTATGGCTACACCTTC	CASIPGQGALPYGYTF
-	TRBV29-1	TRBD1	TRBJ2-7	TGCAGCGTGGGCGACAGGGCTGGCGAGCAGTACTTC	CSVGDRAGEQYF
-	TRBV2	TRBD2	TRBJ2-7	TGTGCCAGCAGACTAGCGGGGGGCAACGGTTACGAGCAGTACTTC	CASRLAGGNGYEQYF
many	TRBV7-2	-	TRBJ2-5	TGTGCCAGCAGCCCACGCCGAGGGGGCCAAGAGACCCAGTACTTC	CASSPRRGGQETQYF
-	TRBV12-3/TRBV12-4	-	TRBJ1-2	TGTGCCAGCAGCTCCTACGCCGATTGCTACACCTTC	CASSSYADCYTF
many	TRBV7-3	-	TRBJ2-2	TGTGCCAGCAGCCCCAACGGGGGGAACACCGGGGAGCTGTTTTTT	CASSPNGGNTGELFF
many	TRBV11-2	-	TRBJ1-1	TGTGCCAGCAGCTTAAGAGACAGGAACGCTGAAGCTTTCTTT	CASSLRDRNAEAFF
many	TRBV7-2	TRBD2	TRBJ2-5	TGTGCCAGTACTAGCGGGGGAGAGACCCAGTACTTC	CASTSGGETQYF
-	TRBV11-2	-	TRBJ1-1	TGTGCCAGCAGTTTATCGAGGGTTGACCGGGCCCGGACTGAAGCTTTCTTT	CASSLSRVDRARTEAFF
-	TRBV7-2	-	TRBJ1-1	TGTGCCAGCAGGACGCATAGCAGCGAAGCTTTCTTT	CASRTHSSEAFF
-	TRBV7-6	-	TRBJ2-7	TGTGCTAGCAGGTTGGCTAGGGGGGGGAAGTACGAGCAGTACTTC	CASRLARGGKYEQYF
-	TRBV5-5	-	TRBJ2-7	TGTGCCAGCAGCTTGGTTTTCGGGGGCGAGCAGTACTTC	CASSLVFGGEQYF
many	TRBV7-6	TRBD1	TRBJ1-6	TGTGCCAGCAGCTTAGGGTCGGGGGACAGCCATAATTCACCCCTCCACTTT	CASSLGSGDSHNSPLHF
-	TRBV2	-	TRBJ1-2	TGTGCCAGCAGCGCGGGGCATACAGAAAACTATGGCTACACCTTC	CASSAGHTENYGYTF